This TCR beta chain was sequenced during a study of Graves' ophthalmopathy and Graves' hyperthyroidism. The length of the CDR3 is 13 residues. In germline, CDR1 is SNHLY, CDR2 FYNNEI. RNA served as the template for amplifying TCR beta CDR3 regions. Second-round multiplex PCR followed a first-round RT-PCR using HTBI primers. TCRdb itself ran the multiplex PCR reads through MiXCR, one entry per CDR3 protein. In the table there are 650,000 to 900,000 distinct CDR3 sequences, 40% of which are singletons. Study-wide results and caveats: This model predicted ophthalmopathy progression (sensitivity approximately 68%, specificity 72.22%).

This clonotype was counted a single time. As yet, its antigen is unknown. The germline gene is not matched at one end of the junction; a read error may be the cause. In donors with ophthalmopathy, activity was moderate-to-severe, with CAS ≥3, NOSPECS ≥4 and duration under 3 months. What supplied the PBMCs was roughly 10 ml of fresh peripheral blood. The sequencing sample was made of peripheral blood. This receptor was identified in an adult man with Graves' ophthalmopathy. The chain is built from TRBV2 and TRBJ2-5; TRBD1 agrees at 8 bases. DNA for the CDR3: TGCGCCAACAGTGATAGACAGGGGGAGACCCAGTACTTC. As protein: CANSDRQGETQYF.